Shown below are 16 T cell receptor beta chains from a single sample sequenced in a study of PD-L1 blockade in urothelial cancer. Assay: immunoSEQ multiplex PCR; the TCRdb copy retains only in-frame clones and omits some. Among roughly 45,000 clones, 65% to 85% were seen once, and the ten largest hold around 9.1%. Described time point: peripheral blood 6 weeks after treatment start. This sample comprised PBMCs, obtained around atezolizumab (anti-PD-L1) treatment. The origin of the receptors is a man between 65 and 85 years old with urothelial cancer.

The chain has TRBV29-1 and TRBJ2-1, with unresolved D. The germline V gene has CDR1 SQVTM and CDR2 ANQGSEA. Trimming took 7 bases from V and 6 from J, leaving 16 bases between them. CDR3 length: 13 amino acids. The CDR3 coding sequence is TGCAGCGCCCTGCGTCAAGCGAGCAATGAGCAGTTCTTC. Translation gives CSALRQASNEQFF.

The rearrangement joins TRBV7-6 to TRBJ2-2; 7 bases match TRBD1. Trimming cost V 5 bases and J 1 base; bases outside gene matches: 7. Germline-derived CDR1 and CDR2 are SGHVS and FNYEAQ. CDR3 size: 16 residues. The CDR3 reads CASSPDRFMNTGELFF. In DNA form, the CDR3 reads TGTGCCAGCAGCCCGGACAGGTTTATGAACACCGGGGAGCTGTTTTTT.

This clone has only one observation. The rearrangement links TRBV5-1 to TRBJ1-1; D gene ambiguous. V lost 4 bases and J lost 0, with 7 bases in between. The length of the CDR3 is 13 residues. CDR1 is SGHRS and CDR2 is YFSETQ in the germline V gene. The CDR3 DNA reads TGCGCCAGCAGCCGGGTGATGAACACTGAAGCTTTCTTT. It specifies CASSRVMNTEAFF.

The V gene is TRBV4-1, the J gene TRBJ2-1; D not resolved. Trimming stripped 2 bases from V and 5 bases from J, with 7 bases between. In germline, CDR1 is MGHRA, CDR2 YSYEKL. There are 13 residues in the CDR3. CDR3 loop: CASSQIQDNEQFF. The CDR3, as DNA: TGCGCCAGCAGCCAAATCCAGGACAATGAGCAGTTCTTC.

J is TRBJ1-1 and V is TRBV18; D possibly corresponds to TRBD1 (5 bases). Per the germline V gene, CDR1 is KGHSH and CDR2 is LQKENI. Trimming removed 7 bases at V and 4 bases at J, with 16 bases between. This CDR3 comprises 14 residues. CDR3 nucleotides: TGTGCCAGCTGGCGAGGGGACGGGGGCACTGAAGCTTTCTTT. Its translation: CASWRGDGGTEAFF.

The V call is TRBV5-1, the J call TRBJ2-6; D is perhaps TRBD1 (5 bases). This CDR3 has 15 residues. Trimming cost V 4 bases and J 2 bases, with 10 bases left between them. Germline lookup yields CDR1 SGHRS and CDR2 YFSETQ. The CDR3 nucleotides are TGCGCCAGCAGCCCGCAGGGTGCTGGGGCCAACGTCCTGACTTTC. Protein sequence: CASSPQGAGANVLTF.

This clone was seen once. The CDR3 loop reads CASSLLGGTRETQYF. The CDR3 coding sequence is TGCGCCAGCAGCTTGTTAGGGGGCACGCGAGAGACCCAGTACTTC. The chain carries TRBV5-1 and TRBJ2-5; 7 positions match TRBD1. This CDR3 contains 15 residues. Germline assignment: CDR1 SGHRS and CDR2 YFSETQ. V was clipped by 1 base and J by 4 bases; unmatched bases: 7.

J is TRBJ1-1 and V is TRBV19; D is possibly TRBD1 (5 bases). V shed 4 bases and J shed 8 bases, with 23 bases lying between them. The length of the CDR3 is 16 residues. CDR1 is LNHDA, CDR2 SQIVND, per germline (reference sequence). The CDR3 here is CASSNSQPFINREAFF. For the CDR3, the DNA is TGTGCCAGTAGTAACTCCCAACCGTTTATAAACAGGGAAGCTTTCTTT.

The V gene is TRBV27, the J gene TRBJ2-1; D is perhaps TRBD2 (5 bases). V gave up 6 bases and J gave up 0 bases, with 12 bases separating them. Germline-derived CDR1 and CDR2 are MNHEY and SMNVEV (reference sequence). The CDR3 is 15 amino acids. As DNA, the CDR3 is TGTGCCAGCAGGTACCGGGCGGGCTCCTACAATGAGCAGTTCTTC. Translating it yields CASRYRAGSYNEQFF.

The CDR3 DNA is TGTGCCAGCACCTTTGACGGTCGGGGAGAGCAGTACTTC. Its protein is CASTFDGRGEQYF. The chain carries TRBV6-1 and TRBJ2-7, with TRBD2 as a possible D gene (5 bases). Germline V lookup: CDR1 MNHNS, CDR2 SASEGT. The germline V and J ends were trimmed by 7 bases and 7 bases, with 17 bases remaining between them. This CDR3 is built from 13 residues.

Note on this clone: This is likely a read error, given that the CDR3 carries no conserved phenylalanine or tryptophan at its end. The rearrangement joins TRBV28 to TRBJ1-1; TRBD1 agrees at 8 bases. Unmatched junction bases numbered 8, after V lost 7 bases and J lost 4 bases. CDR3 size: 14 residues. CDR1 and CDR2 (germline): MDHEN, SYDVKM. The CDR3 region has the DNA TGTGCCAGCACCTCACTTACAGGGGGCACTGAAGCTTTCCTT. It specifies CASTSLTGGTEAFL.

The chain couples TRBV7-8 to TRBJ2-1; D unresolved. V gave up 1 base and J gave up 0 bases, with 13 bases separating them. This CDR3 spans 17 amino acids. The germline gives CDR1 SGHVS, CDR2 FQNEAQ. The CDR3 coding sequence is TGTGCCAGCAGCTTAGATTCGAGCGTTGGCTCCTACAATGAGCAGTTCTTC. Protein sequence: CASSLDSSVGSYNEQFF. Variable domain in full (rest from reference TRBV7-8 and TRBJ2-1): GAGVSQSPRYKVAKRGQDVALRCDPISGHVSLFWYQQALGQGPEFLTYFQNEAQLDKSGLPSDRFFAERPEGSVSTLKIQRTQQEDSAVYLCASSLDSSVGSYNEQFFGPGTRLTVL.

The chain joins TRBV18 to TRBJ2-1; 16 nucleotides agree with TRBD2. J was trimmed by 9 bases and V by 3 bases; bases with no gene match: 8. Germline loops: CDR1 KGHSH, CDR2 LQKENI. This CDR3 has 17 residues. The CDR3 loop is CASSPAGLAGGRSEQFF. The DNA for the CDR3 is TGTGCCAGCTCACCCGCGGGACTAGCGGGAGGGAGGTCTGAGCAGTTCTTC.

The genes are TRBV4-2 and TRBJ1-4, with D maybe TRBD1 (5 bases). V lost 1 base and J 11 bases, leaving 14 bases between the germline ends. CDR1 LGHNA and CDR2 YNFKEQ come from the germline V gene. The CDR3 runs 14 residues. The chain's CDR3 is CASSQARERQKLFF. DNA for the CDR3: TGTGCCAGCAGCCAAGCCAGGGAAAGGCAGAAACTGTTTTTT.

V and J are TRBV6-1 and TRBJ2-7; 7 positions match TRBD2. Germline CDR1 is MNHNS and CDR2 is SASEGT. The CDR3 covers 16 residues. V lost 2 bases to trimming and J lost 2 bases; unmatched junction nucleotides: 9. The CDR3 loop is CASSEFVGGTTYEQYF. The CDR3 nucleotides read TGTGCCAGCAGTGAATTCGTGGGGGGGACCACCTACGAGCAGTACTTC.

This clone came up once. The chain couples TRBV27 to TRBJ2-2, with D uncertain. CDR1 is MNHEY and CDR2 is SMNVEV in the germline V gene (reference sequence). V lost 0 bases to trimming and J lost 1 base, with 18 bases between them. This CDR3 comprises 19 residues. This CDR3 is CASSLSPHDWLGNTGELFF. The CDR3 nucleotides are TGTGCCAGCAGTTTATCGCCTCACGACTGGTTAGGGAACACCGGGGAGCTGTTTTTT.